Presented here are 30 T cell receptor beta chains from one specimen sequenced in a study of blood T cell repertoires in COVID-19. TCRdb keeps only in-frame clones here, not all; method: immunoSEQ multiplex PCR. The sample contains 300,000 or so clones, roughly 80% of which appear only once. Source material: peripheral blood. The receptors were sampled from a woman aged 50 to 65 with active or convalescent COVID-19.

V gene TRBV5-6 combines with J gene TRBJ1-2; D remains ambiguous. V lost 0 bases to trimming and J lost 3 bases, with 12 bases between them. The CDR3 is 15 residues long. The V gene's germline CDR1 is SGHDT and CDR2 YYEEEE. The CDR3 loop reads CASSLANVGYYGYTF. The CDR3 DNA reads TGTGCCAGCAGCTTGGCCAACGTGGGCTACTATGGCTACACCTTC.

The rearrangement links TRBV10-3 to TRBJ1-2; D remains ambiguous. The CDR3 loop spans 14 amino acids. V was trimmed by 2 bases and J by 7 bases, leaving 14 bases between them. From germline, CDR1 is ENHRY and CDR2 SYGVKD. The CDR3 bases are TGTGCCATCAGTGAGATAACGGGAATCTTTGGCTACACCTTC. Protein sequence: CAISEITGIFGYTF.

The genes are TRBV4-2 and TRBJ2-7; 7 bases line up with TRBD2. CDR1 is LGHNA and CDR2 is YNFKEQ in the germline V gene. The trim removed 3 bases at V and 6 bases at J, leaving 11 bases unmatched. This CDR3 comprises 15 residues. CDR3: CASSHAGRGSGEQYF. CDR3 DNA: TGTGCCAGCAGCCACGCCGGGCGGGGGTCCGGCGAGCAGTACTTC.

The V gene is TRBV20-1, the J gene TRBJ2-1, with D unclear. With 5 bases removed from V and 9 bases from J, the gap between germline ends came to 8 bases. The CDR3 loop spans 10 amino acids. In germline, CDR1 is DFQATT, CDR2 SNEGSKA (reference sequence). The CDR3 loop is CSAATGEQFF. In DNA, the CDR3 is TGCAGTGCTGCCACCGGTGAGCAGTTCTTC.

The rearrangement joins TRBV24-1 to TRBJ1-4, with 10 bases that match TRBD1. CDR1 and CDR2 (germline): KGHDR, SFDVKD. CDR3 length equals 18 residues. V trimming: 3 bases; J trimming: 7 bases; junction bases outside the gene matches: 13. This chain's CDR3 is CATSDQPHRQGALEKLFF. The CDR3 DNA sequence: TGTGCCACCAGTGATCAGCCTCACCGACAGGGGGCACTTGAAAAACTGTTTTTT.

V and J are TRBV19 and TRBJ2-6; D not resolved. There are 16 residues in the CDR3. Trimming shortened V by 5 bases and J by 4 bases, and 15 bases separated the two germline ends. Germline CDR1 LNHDA, CDR2 SQIVND (reference sequence). The CDR3 DNA is TGTGCCAGTAGTTCCCTAGGCGAGAGCGGGGCCAACGTCCTGACTTTC. Amino acids: CASSSLGESGANVLTF.

The chain joins TRBV11-2 to TRBJ1-1, with 8 positions matching TRBD1. The CDR3 spans 16 residues. V lost 2 bases to trimming and J lost 0 bases; unmatched junction nucleotides: 5. Germline V gives CDR1 SGHAT, CDR2 FQNNGV. The CDR3 bases are TGTGCCAGCAGCTTACTGCCAGGGGGCCTGAACACTGAAGCTTTCTTT. Its protein is CASSLLPGGLNTEAFF.

The V gene is TRBV2, the J gene TRBJ1-2; D gene uncertain. V dropped 6 bases and J dropped 0 bases, with 17 bases sitting between them. The CDR3 covers 16 residues. From germline, CDR1 is SNHLY and CDR2 FYNNEI. CDR3 amino acids: CASSHRWAEANYGYTF. For the CDR3, the DNA is TGTGCCAGCAGCCATAGATGGGCAGAAGCTAACTATGGCTACACCTTC.

This chain joins TRBV18 and TRBJ2-3; D unclear. The CDR3 is 14 amino acids. V lost 2 bases and J 4 bases, leaving 10 bases between the germline ends. Per germline, CDR1 KGHSH and CDR2 LQKENI. DNA for the CDR3: TGTGCCAGCTCACCAGCCCATAGCCCAGATACGCAGTATTTT. Protein: CASSPAHSPDTQYF.

The rearrangement uses TRBV20-1 and TRBJ1-2; no clear D gene. Germline-derived CDR1 and CDR2 are DFQATT and SNEGSKA (reference sequence). The V gene lost 3 bases and the J gene lost 6 bases, with 8 bases spanning the gap. The CDR3 runs to 11 residues. The chain's CDR3 is CSARGQHGYTF. CDR3 bases: TGCAGTGCTAGGGGCCAGCATGGCTACACCTTC.

This clone was seen only once. The chain couples TRBV11-2 to TRBJ2-1; 13 bases align to TRBD2. CDR1 is SGHAT and CDR2 is FQNNGV in the germline V gene. CDR3 length: 18 residues. V lost 1 base, J lost 7 bases, and 10 bases stayed unmatched. The CDR3 loop reads CASSLARTSGSSGNEQFF. DNA for the CDR3: TGTGCCAGCAGCTTAGCCAGGACTAGCGGGAGCTCGGGGAATGAGCAGTTCTTC.

The rearrangement links TRBV4-1 to TRBJ1-2, with TRBD1 matching 8 bases. Trimming at V came to 1 base and at J to 8 bases, leaving 6 bases not matched to a gene. This CDR3 is 14 amino acids long. Germline V CDR1 and CDR2: MGHRA, YSYEKL. Written as DNA, the CDR3 is TGCGCCAGCAGCCAAGCCCAGGGGGCCGGGGGCTACACCTTC. Residues: CASSQAQGAGGYTF.

The chain joins TRBV2 to TRBJ2-5; 8 bases match TRBD2. CDR1 SNHLY and CDR2 FYNNEI come from the germline V gene. V was clipped by 4 bases and J by 3 bases; unmatched bases: 16. The CDR3 spans 18 residues. CDR3 amino acids: CASSGRKSGSNWEETQYF. The CDR3 coding sequence is TGTGCCAGCAGTGGTAGGAAAAGCGGGAGTAATTGGGAAGAGACCCAGTACTTC.

The chain carries TRBV5-8 and TRBJ1-1; 11 nucleotides line up with TRBD1. J gave up 6 bases and V 5 bases, and 6 bases lay outside the gene matches. The germline V gene encodes CDR1 SGHTS and CDR2 YDEGEE. The CDR3 is 14 amino acids. The CDR3 spells CASRRTGGTAEAFF. In DNA form, the CDR3 reads TGTGCCAGCAGACGGACAGGGGGCACGGCTGAAGCTTTCTTT.

This clone was detected a few times. The chain employs TRBV7-2 and TRBJ1-2; no reliable D call. V was cut by 6 bases and J by 0 bases, with 8 bases left in between. Per the germline V gene, CDR1 is SGHTA and CDR2 is FQGNSA. The CDR3 contains 13 residues. Here the CDR3 reads CASRIASNYGYTF. DNA for the CDR3: TGTGCCAGCAGGATAGCTTCTAACTATGGCTACACCTTC.

This sequence joins TRBV14 and TRBJ1-1; 8 bases fit TRBD1. V dropped 3 bases and J dropped 1; count of bases not matched to a gene: 4. The CDR3 length is 15 residues. In germline, CDR1 is SGHDN, CDR2 FVKESK. As DNA, the CDR3 is TGTGCCAGCAGCCAGAAGGGACAGGCGAACACTGAAGCTTTCTTT. Translated: CASSQKGQANTEAFF.

V and J are TRBV7-7 and TRBJ2-5; 7 bases fit TRBD1. Germline V gene sequence: CDR1 SSHAT, CDR2 FNYEAQ (reference sequence). Germline trimming cut 5 bases from V and 3 bases from J; bases unmatched to any gene: 3. This CDR3 is 13 amino acids long. CDR3 region: CASSRDREETQYF. Written as DNA, the CDR3 is TGTGCCAGCAGCCGGGACAGAGAAGAGACCCAGTACTTC.

This chain connects TRBV30 to TRBJ1-2; D gene unclear. The V and J ends lost 5 bases and 8 bases respectively, with 21 bases between them. This CDR3 is built from 14 residues. Germline V gene data show CDR1 as GTSNPN and CDR2 as SVGIG (reference sequence). This chain's CDR3 is CAWWGIGGERGYTF. In DNA, the CDR3 is TGTGCCTGGTGGGGTATAGGCGGGGAGCGGGGCTACACCTTC.

This chain links TRBV5-4 with TRBJ2-3, with D perhaps matching TRBD1 (5 bases). The CDR3 runs 15 residues. Germline CDR1 SGHNT, CDR2 YYREEE (reference sequence). The ends were cut back, 6 bases at V and 10 bases at J, with 24 bases in the middle. CDR3 sequence reads: CASTSLGSPRGSQYF. CDR3 bases: TGTGCCAGCACCTCCTTGGGTAGCCCTAGGGGTTCGCAGTATTTT.

The rearrangement joins TRBV15 to TRBJ1-6; 7 bases agree with TRBD1. J was trimmed by 3 bases and V by 0 bases; bases with no gene match: 5. CDR3 length: 17 residues. Germline CDR1 and CDR2: LNHNV and YYDKDF (reference sequence). As DNA, the CDR3 is TGTGCCACCAGCAGAGATCTGGGGACAGTCTATAATTCACCCCTCCACTTT. Translating gives CATSRDLGTVYNSPLHF.

The DNA for the CDR3 is TGTGCCACCTTTGCGGGGGGCTGGCGGCAGTTCTTC. Protein product: CATFAGGWRQFF. The V gene is TRBV28, the J gene TRBJ2-1, with 8 bases fitting TRBD2. The germline gives CDR1 MDHEN, CDR2 SYDVKM. The J segment lost 12 bases and the V segment lost 10 bases, leaving 11 bases of the junction unmatched. The CDR3 runs 12 residues.

This clone was seen a few times. This chain uses TRBV15 with TRBJ1-5; D gene unclear. Per germline, CDR1 LNHNV and CDR2 YYDKDF (reference sequence). V lost 0 bases to trimming and J lost 2 bases, with 14 bases between them. The CDR3 totals 17 residues. The CDR3 bases are TGTGCCACCAGCAGAGATAGTGCGGGTATGGGCAATCAGCCCCAGCATTTT. As protein: CATSRDSAGMGNQPQHF.

The genes are TRBV10-2 and TRBJ1-2; weak D call: TRBD1 (6 bases). The V gene lost 10 bases and the J gene lost 4 bases, with 13 bases spanning the gap. CDR3 length equals 12 residues. CDR1 and CDR2 (germline): WSHSY, SAAADI. The CDR3 DNA reads TGCGCCACCCGGACAGATTCCTATGGCTACACCTTC. It translates to CATRTDSYGYTF.

This clone was seen ten or more times. The rearrangement uses TRBV5-1 and TRBJ1-1; the D gene is possibly TRBD1 (5 bases). Germline CDR1 reads SGHRS; CDR2 reads YFSETQ. Trimming took off 4 bases at V and 0 bases at J, with 7 bases between the two ends. This CDR3 is 13 amino acids long. CDR3 nucleotide sequence: TGCGCCAGCAGCATCAGGGTGAACACTGAAGCTTTCTTT. Translating it yields CASSIRVNTEAFF.

In DNA, the CDR3 is TGTGCCTACACCGGGACTAGAAGGAATGAGCAGTTCTTC. Residues: CAYTGTRRNEQFF. V is TRBV30 and J is TRBJ2-1; 8 nucleotides line up with TRBD2. The CDR3 has 13 residues. Germline V gene sequence: CDR1 GTSNPN, CDR2 SVGIG (reference sequence). V was pared by 7 bases and J by 7 bases, with 9 bases of the junction left unmatched.

The CDR3 here is CASGLGQGLADTQYF. The CDR3 region has the DNA TGTGCTAGTGGTTTAGGCCAGGGGTTGGCAGATACGCAGTATTTT. The V and J genes are TRBV12-5 and TRBJ2-3, with D possibly matching TRBD1 (6 bases). There are 15 residues in the CDR3. V gave up 3 bases and J gave up 4 bases, with 14 bases separating them. CDR1 is LGHNT and CDR2 is FRNRAP in the germline V gene.

The CDR3 DNA reads as TGTGCCTGGAGTGGGGTGGGACATACCTACGAGCAGTACTTC. This sequence encodes CAWSGVGHTYEQYF. The J gene is TRBJ2-7, the V gene TRBV30, with D maybe TRBD1 (6 bases). V was shortened by 1 base and J by 2 bases, with 12 bases between the two germline ends. The V gene's germline CDR1 is GTSNPN and CDR2 SVGIG (reference sequence). CDR3 length: 14 amino acids.

DNA of the CDR3: TGTGCCAGCAGTCGCCTACTAGCGGGATACACAGATACGCAGTATTTT. Protein product: CASSRLLAGYTDTQYF. V gene TRBV27 combines with J gene TRBJ2-3, with 10 bases aligning to TRBD2. This CDR3 is 16 amino acids long. V lost 5 bases, J lost 2 bases, and 7 bases stayed unmatched. Looked up from germline, CDR1 is MNHEY and CDR2 is SMNVEV (reference sequence).

V gene TRBV7-6 combines with J gene TRBJ1-1, with TRBD1 matching 8 bases. V shed 2 bases and J 4 bases; nucleotides not matched to a gene: 6. Germline CDR1 and CDR2: SGHVS and FNYEAQ. CDR3 length: 15 residues. CDR3 in DNA: TGTGCCAGCAGCTTAAGCCAGGGGGCAGTCACTGAAGCTTTCTTT. It translates to CASSLSQGAVTEAFF. Drawing the rest from reference TRBV7-6 and TRBJ1-1, the complete variable domain is GAGVSQSPRYKVTKRGQDVALRCDPISGHVSLYWYRQALGQGPEFLTYFNYEAQQDKSGLPNDRFSAERPEGSISTLTIQRTEQRDSAMYRCASSLSQGAVTEAFFGQGTRLTVV.

This clone was observed a handful of times. This chain connects TRBV18 to TRBJ2-5; D is unclear. The germline V and J ends were trimmed by 6 bases and 3 bases, with 5 bases remaining between them. Germline V gene data show CDR1 as KGHSH and CDR2 as LQKENI. The length of the CDR3 is 11 residues. The chain's CDR3 is CASSQKETQYF. The DNA for the CDR3 is TGTGCCAGCTCCCAGAAAGAGACCCAGTACTTC.